Below, 8 T cell receptor beta chains from the same sample are listed, as sequenced in a study of CD8 T cells in ankylosing spondylitis (dated by TCRdb to 2016 to 2017). What the authors observed across the whole study: Blood from ankylosing spondylitis patients appeared to be characterized by a TCR beta motif made up of under ten highly homologous amino acid variants.

Antigen specificity for these receptors is unknown. The protocol used for the library was 5' RACE. Sequencing was performed on an Illumina HiSeq 2500. TCRdb redid the processing of the public reads, applying fastp at Q25 and MiXCR, and retained in-frame beta chains. A single entry per CDR3 protein holds the most common genes and DNA from its merged rows. This sample has roughly 300,000 distinct CDR3 sequences in its table, and 6.5% to 10% of those were observed once. 14% to 15% of the sample comes from the top ten. Sequences were obtained from blood, either unsorted or a sorted T cell fraction (not recorded which). All receptors come from a male donor with ankylosing spondylitis.

Many counts were recorded for this clonotype. The CDR3 sequence is CASSSGLGTTGNTIYF. CDR3 DNA: TGCGCCAGCAGCTCTGGACTGGGAACAACTGGAAACACCATATATTTT. This rearrangement joins TRBV5-1 to TRBJ1-3; D remains unclear. CDR1 SGHRS and CDR2 YFSETQ come from the germline V gene. V lost 3 bases to trimming and J lost 2 bases, with 15 bases between them. The CDR3 loop spans 16 amino acids.

This clonotype was picked up a small number of times. The chain couples TRBV5-4 to TRBJ2-2; no reliable D call. This CDR3 contains 16 residues. V shed 4 bases and J shed 2 bases, with 15 bases lying between them. Germline CDR1 and CDR2: SGHNT and YYREEE (reference sequence). The CDR3: CASSPSGRGNTGELFF. DNA for the CDR3: TGTGCCAGCAGCCCAAGTGGGCGTGGCAACACCGGGGAGCTGTTTTTT.

This clonotype was found many times. The genes are TRBV29-1 and TRBJ2-4; TRBD1 matches at 7 bases. The CDR3 spans 13 residues. Germline V gene data show CDR1 as SQVTM and CDR2 as ANQGSEA. Germline trimming cut 6 bases from V and 2 bases from J; bases unmatched to any gene: 4. In nucleotides, the CDR3 is TGCAGCGTCGCGACAGGGTCCAAAAACATTCAGTACTTC. Translating it yields CSVATGSKNIQYF.

The rearrangement joins TRBV5-1 to TRBJ2-1; 9 bases match TRBD2. The CDR3 is 14 residues long. CDR1 is SGHRS, CDR2 YFSETQ, per germline. V was pared by 3 bases and J by 8 bases, with 6 bases of the junction left unmatched. The CDR3 is CASSSGTSIDEQFF. CDR3 in DNA: TGCGCCAGCAGCTCCGGGACTAGCATCGATGAGCAGTTCTTC.

This clonotype showed up many times. V and J are TRBV7-9 and TRBJ2-1; D is unclear. Trimming pared 4 bases from V and 0 bases from J, leaving 10 bases between. CDR1 is SEHNR, CDR2 FQNEAQ, per germline (reference sequence). The CDR3 length is 15 residues. The CDR3 loop reads CASSSLTDSYNEQFF. The CDR3 DNA is TGTGCCAGCAGCTCCTTGACCGACTCCTACAATGAGCAGTTCTTC.

The chain uses TRBV19 and TRBJ2-4, with D tentatively TRBD2 (5 bases). The CDR3 spans 14 residues. Germline CDR1 LNHDA, CDR2 SQIVND (reference sequence). Trimming took 8 bases from V and 1 from J, leaving 12 bases between them. CDR3 region: CASHQPGAKNIQYF. DNA of the CDR3: TGTGCCAGTCACCAACCGGGGGCCAAAAACATTCAGTACTTC.

This clonotype has at least ten counts. The chain has TRBV5-1 and TRBJ2-3; TRBD2 agrees at 11 bases. This CDR3 has 16 residues. The germline CDR1 and CDR2 sequences are SGHRS and YFSETQ. J gave up 3 bases and V 0 bases, and 3 bases lay outside the gene matches. The CDR3, as DNA: TGCGCCAGCAGCTTGGGCACTAGCGGGAGAACAGATACGCAGTATTTT. It is translated as CASSLGTSGRTDTQYF.

The chain has TRBV5-1 and TRBJ2-2, with D unresolved. The V end lost 4 bases, the J end lost 4 bases, and 20 bases lay between the germline ends. The CDR3 loop spans 17 amino acids. Germline CDR1 and CDR2: SGHRS and YFSETQ. The CDR3 DNA follows: TGCGCCAGCAGCGGAATGGGCGTGGCGGAATCCACCGGGGAGCTGTTTTTT. Its translation is CASSGMGVAESTGELFF.